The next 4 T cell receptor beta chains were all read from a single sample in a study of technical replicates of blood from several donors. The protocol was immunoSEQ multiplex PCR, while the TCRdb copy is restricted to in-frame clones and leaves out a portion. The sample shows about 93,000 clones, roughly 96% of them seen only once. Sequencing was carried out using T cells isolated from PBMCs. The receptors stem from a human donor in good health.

The DNA of the CDR3 is TGCGCCAGCAGCGGCTTCGAGCGGGGGGGCTCTGGGGCCAACGTCCTGACTTTC. This codes for CASSGFERGGSGANVLTF. This chain joins TRBV5-1 and TRBJ2-6; 10 nucleotides agree with TRBD2. Per the germline V gene, CDR1 is SGHRS and CDR2 is YFSETQ. CDR3 length: 18 residues. With 4 bases clipped from V and 0 bases from J, the junction kept 7 bases outside the gene matches.

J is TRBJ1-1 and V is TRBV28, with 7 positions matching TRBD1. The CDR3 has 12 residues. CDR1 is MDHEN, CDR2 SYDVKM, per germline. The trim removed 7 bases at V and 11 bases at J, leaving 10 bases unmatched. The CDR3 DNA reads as TGTGCCAGCAAAGACAGGGAAGTTAGGGCTTTCTTT. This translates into CASKDREVRAFF.

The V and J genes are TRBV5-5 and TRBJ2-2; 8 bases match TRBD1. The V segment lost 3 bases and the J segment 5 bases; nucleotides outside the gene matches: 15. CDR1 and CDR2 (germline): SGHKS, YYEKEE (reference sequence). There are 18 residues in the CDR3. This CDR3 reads CASSSRKWTGRITGELFF. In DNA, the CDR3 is TGTGCCAGCAGCTCGCGGAAGTGGACAGGGAGGATTACCGGGGAGCTGTTTTTT.

CDR3 bases: TGTGCCAGTAGTATCCGGACAGGGGGCGTGTTGAAAGAGACCCAGTACTTC. Its protein is CASSIRTGGVLKETQYF. The chain links TRBV19 to TRBJ2-5; 11 nucleotides agree with TRBD1. This CDR3 is built from 17 residues. After removal of 3 bases from V and 3 bases from J, the junction contained 9 bases not matched to a gene. The germline V gene has CDR1 LNHDA and CDR2 SQIVND (reference sequence).